Below are 6 T cell receptor beta chains sequenced from a single sample in a study of response to subunit inactivated influenza vaccine. One entry per CDR3 protein, called by TCRdb with MiXCR from the RT-PCR reads. Among 560,000 or so distinct CDR3 sequences listed, less than 8% were seen once. The starting material was PBMCs from blood, obtained less than 30 months after vaccination. These receptors originate from a man between 50 and 70 years old who received an inactivated influenza vaccine.

The rearrangement uses TRBV10-3 and TRBJ2-1; TRBD2 aligns across 11 bases. The CDR3 contains 16 residues. With 6 bases clipped from V and 5 bases from J, the junction kept 9 bases outside the gene matches. Per germline, CDR1 ENHRY and CDR2 SYGVKD. CDR3: CAIRVAGGRSDNEQFF. CDR3 sequence (DNA): TGTGCCATCAGGGTAGCGGGAGGGCGCAGCGACAATGAGCAGTTCTTC.

This clonotype occurred many times. The chain couples TRBV29-1 to TRBJ1-1; D might be TRBD1 (5 bases). In germline, CDR1 is SQVTM, CDR2 ANQGSEA. The CDR3 runs 12 residues. Trimming pared 8 bases from V and 3 bases from J, leaving 13 bases between. The CDR3, as DNA: TGCAGCACTCAGGAGGGGTACACTGAAGCTTTCTTT. Protein sequence: CSTQEGYTEAFF.

This clonotype was detected many times. The chain recombines TRBV7-9 with TRBJ2-1; D gene ambiguous. The germline gives CDR1 SEHNR, CDR2 FQNEAQ (reference sequence). Trimming took 6 bases from V and 10 from J, leaving 10 bases between them. The CDR3 totals 11 residues. CDR3 DNA sequence: TGTGCCAGCAGGACGGGCGGAGAGCAGTTCTTC. Its protein product is CASRTGGEQFF.

The rearrangement links TRBV3-1 to TRBJ1-3; the D is unclear. Germline V gene sequence: CDR1 LGHDT, CDR2 YNNKEL (reference sequence). The CDR3 is 14 amino acids. V was cut by 8 bases and J by 1 base, with 12 bases left in between. CDR3 residues: CASFDGDSGNTIYF. CDR3 DNA: TGTGCCAGCTTTGATGGGGATTCTGGAAACACCATATATTTT.

V usage is TRBV7-9 and J usage is TRBJ2-7; 7 nucleotides match TRBD1. V lost 9 bases to trimming and J lost 3 bases; unmatched junction nucleotides: 17. CDR3 size: 16 residues. Germline CDR1 is SEHNR and CDR2 is FQNEAQ (reference sequence). The CDR3 nucleotides are TGTGCCAGTAGCCCTTCCTATAGACAGGGTTTCTACGAGCAGTACTTC. This translates into CASSPSYRQGFYEQYF.

This clonotype showed up just a few times. The chain links TRBV18 to TRBJ2-3; D is possibly TRBD2 (6 bases). This CDR3 contains 15 residues. Germline values: CDR1 KGHSH, CDR2 LQKENI. V lost 3 bases to trimming and J lost 2 bases, with 12 bases between them. This CDR3 is CASSPYGTLTDTQYF. The CDR3 coding sequence is TGTGCCAGCTCACCCTACGGGACTCTCACAGATACGCAGTATTTT.